Listed here is a single T cell receptor beta chain. Sequencing was performed with immunoSEQ multiplex PCR; in TCRdb, only in-frame clones are kept and a portion is missing. The table has 120,000 or so clones, more than 85% seen once; the top ten hold around 2%. The source of the sample is a study of control samples from healthy donors and cancer patients. This CDR3 has 10 residues. Germline-derived CDR1 and CDR2 are DFQATT and SNEGSKA (reference sequence). The TCR was taken from a man between 18 and 29 years old in good health. Sequenced material: blood. The rearrangement uses TRBV20-1 and TRBJ1-2; TRBD1 aligns across 10 bases. The CDR3 loop is CRTGGPGYTF. As DNA, the CDR3 is TGCAGGACAGGGGGCCCTGGCTACACCTTC.